This is a list of T cell receptor beta chains from one sample in a study of shared clonotypes between healthy human individuals. Here immunoSEQ multiplex PCR was the method, and the copy in TCRdb shows in-frame clones only, minus some. The data contain about 2.5 million clones, approximately 90% of them seen just once; the ten biggest clones take up approximately 0.39%. Sequenced material: naive CD4+ T cells from PBMCs. These TCRs come from a man younger than 35 in good health. Some clones in this sample may be carry-over from other donors' samples. The CDR3 runs from the conserved cysteine through the conserved F or W.

cdr3_length j_call v_call cdr3_aa
13 TRBJ2-1 TRBV18 CASSPPGQNEQFF
14 TRBJ2-1 TRBV5-4 CASRYGTSNNEQFF
12 TRBJ2-5 TRBV28 CASSVIQETQYF
16 - TRBV6-1 CASSEAIIASAYEQYF
13 TRBJ1-2 TRBV28 CASRRQGALGYTF
15 TRBJ2-5 TRBV7-9 CASSPSRTGQETQYF
12 TRBJ1-2 TRBV5-6 CASSYRTYGYTF
14 TRBJ2-1 TRBV5-1 CASSLGGSHNEQFF
15 TRBJ2-7 TRBV9 CASSVGLAGAQEQYF
14 TRBJ1-1 TRBV7-3 CASSFEGLDTEAFF
16 TRBJ2-2 TRBV11-1 CASSRIPDRVGGELFF
13 TRBJ2-5 TRBV10-1 CASNDQVQETQYF
14 TRBJ2-3 TRBV7-9 CASSFASGTDTQYF
17 TRBJ2-2 TRBV10-3 CAISTGLAGANTGELFF
15 TRBJ2-5 TRBV4-1 CASSQGQRGPGTQYF
13 TRBJ1-1 TRBV11-2 CASSFYMDTEAFF
15 TRBJ2-7 TRBV4-3 CASSQGRGRTYEQYF
10 TRBJ1-1 TRBV6-1 CASSVLEAFF
15 TRBJ2-7 TRBV28 CASSPTSGSSYEQYF
16 TRBJ2-3 TRBV4-1 CASSQGAGAGVDTQYF
17 TRBJ2-3 TRBV4-3 CASSQGPRRPALDTQYF
15 TRBJ2-1 TRBV4-1 CASSQAGLLGNEQFF
16 TRBJ2-4 TRBV9 CASSVGLLAGVNIQYF
13 TRBJ1-6 TRBV30 CACLHGILSPLHF
13 TRBJ1-2 TRBV28 CASSLLASNGYTF
15 TRBJ1-3 TRBV9 CASSVGPIAGNTIYF
16 TRBJ2-2 TRBV4-1 CASSQLPIGRQGELFF
13 TRBJ2-7 TRBV6-1 CASEGLASYEQYF
13 TRBJ1-2 TRBV5-8 CASHRGRDYGYTF
14 TRBJ1-2 TRBV18 CASSPQGIAFGYTF
15 TRBJ2-7 TRBV9 CASSVDGQGRNEQYF
14 TRBJ1-2 TRBV7-9 CASSRRGENYGYTF
12 TRBJ2-2 TRBV28 CASMPNTGELFF
13 TRBJ1-2 TRBV2 CASSEGTIIGYTF